The 10 T cell receptor beta chains below all came from one sample that was sequenced in a study of blood T cell repertoires in COVID-19. Using immunoSEQ multiplex PCR, the repertoire was profiled, and TCRdb retains in-frame clones only, with some absent. In the table there are 250,000 to 350,000 clones, roughly nine tenths of which are singletons. Material for sequencing was PBMCs or T cells enriched from blood (not recorded which). These receptors were taken from a woman under 40 who had recovered from COVID-19.

The V and J genes are TRBV6-5 and TRBJ1-1; a weak D match, TRBD1 (5 bases). CDR1 MNHEY and CDR2 SVGAGI come from the germline V gene. The CDR3 consists of 11 residues. V was cut by 6 bases and J by 7 bases, with 9 bases left in between. The DNA for the CDR3 is TGTGCCAGCAGGCAGGGCGTTGAAGCTTTCTTT. It translates to CASRQGVEAFF.

The chain uses TRBV28 and TRBJ2-3; TRBD2 is a possible D gene (6 bases). This CDR3 has 15 amino acids. Trimming left V 2 bases short and J 2 bases short, with 11 bases between. Germline V CDR1 and CDR2: MDHEN, SYDVKM. CDR3: CASSLAGSPTDTQYF. For the CDR3, the DNA is TGTGCCAGCAGTTTAGCGGGAAGCCCCACAGATACGCAGTATTTT.

This sequence joins TRBV2 and TRBJ2-1, with 14 bases fitting TRBD2. CDR1 is SNHLY, CDR2 FYNNEI, per germline. Trimming at V came to 8 bases and at J to 8 bases, leaving 17 bases not matched to a gene. The CDR3 totals 18 residues. CDR3 bases: TGTGCCAGCGTTGGTCGACAGAGCGGGACTAGCGGGAGATATGAGCAGTTCTTC. Translating it yields CASVGRQSGTSGRYEQFF. The variable domain in full, completed from reference TRBV2 and TRBJ2-1, reads EPEVTQTPSHQVTQMGQEVILRCVPISNHLYFYWYRQILGQKVEFLVSFYNNEISEKSEIFDDQFSVERPDGSNFTLKIRSTKLEDSAMYFCASVGRQSGTSGRYEQFFGPGTRLTVL.

The DNA for the CDR3 is TGTGCCAGCAGCCGTGGGCGGGGCGAGCAGTACTTC. It specifies CASSRGRGEQYF. This chain joins TRBV6-5 and TRBJ2-7, with D perhaps matching TRBD2 (6 bases). Germline CDR1 reads MNHEY; CDR2 reads SVGAGI. CDR3 length: 12 residues. The V and J ends lost 6 bases and 6 bases respectively, with 12 bases between them.

V is TRBV15 and J is TRBJ2-7, with 9 bases lining up with TRBD1. The CDR3 covers 16 residues. Germline V gene sequence: CDR1 LNHNV, CDR2 YYDKDF (reference sequence). V gave up 3 bases and J gave up 5 bases; unmatched junction bases: 11. The CDR3 DNA reads as TGTGCCACCAGCAGTCCTCCGTGGACAGGGGTAGACGAGCAGTACTTC. Residues: CATSSPPWTGVDEQYF.

The V call is TRBV7-8, the J call TRBJ2-2; TRBD1 matches 9 bases. Germline CDR1 SGHVS, CDR2 FQNEAQ. The CDR3 is made up of 23 amino acids. J lost 0 bases, V lost 5 bases, and 25 bases had no gene match. CDR3 protein: CASSLQLGQGQGEFLANTGELFF. For the CDR3, the DNA is TGTGCCAGCAGCCTGCAACTAGGACAGGGGCAAGGAGAATTCCTCGCGAACACCGGGGAGCTGTTTTTT.

This chain joins TRBV10-3 and TRBJ1-1; D is possibly TRBD1 (5 bases). With 3 bases removed from V and 6 bases from J, the gap between germline ends came to 14 bases. This CDR3 comprises 14 residues. Looked up from germline, CDR1 is ENHRY and CDR2 is SYGVKD. The CDR3 DNA sequence: TGTGCCATCAGTGAAGCCAGGGAATTGTCTGAAGCTTTCTTT. It yields the protein CAISEARELSEAFF.

The CDR3 region is CSVASSGGITDTQYF. The DNA for the CDR3 is TGCAGCGTTGCTTCGAGCGGGGGTATCACAGATACGCAGTATTTT. V is TRBV29-1 and J is TRBJ2-3; 8 bases are a match to TRBD2. The junction had 8 bases not matched to a gene; V was cut back by 4 bases and J by 2 bases. This CDR3 is 15 amino acids long. The germline V gene encodes CDR1 SQVTM and CDR2 ANQGSEA.

The chain joins TRBV19 to TRBJ1-2, with TRBD1 matching 7 bases. Germline assignment: CDR1 LNHDA and CDR2 SQIVND (reference sequence). The CDR3 contains 14 residues. J gave up 3 bases and V 5 bases, and 6 bases lay outside the gene matches. CDR3 loop: CASSSRGQDYGYTF. The CDR3 DNA follows: TGTGCCAGTAGTTCGAGGGGGCAGGACTATGGCTACACCTTC.

The chain joins TRBV9 to TRBJ2-1; TRBD2 agrees at 8 bases. The V and J ends lost 0 bases and 4 bases, in that order; junction bases with no gene match: 3. The CDR3 extends over 15 amino acids. The germline gives CDR1 SGDLS, CDR2 YYNGEE. The CDR3 region is CASSVVTSGYNEQFF. DNA of the CDR3: TGTGCCAGCAGCGTAGTAACTAGCGGATACAATGAGCAGTTCTTC.